One sample yielded the 22 T cell receptor beta chains listed below, sequenced in a study of T cell changes during pregnancy in multiple sclerosis. TCRdb's table, derived via immunoSEQ multiplex PCR, lists solely in-frame clones and lacks some. The table lists tens of thousands of clones, approximately 90% of them singletons. Sequenced material: peripheral blood, taken in the second trimester of pregnancy. These receptors originate from a female donor in good health, enrolled as a control in a pregnancy study.

The rearrangement joins TRBV25-1 to TRBJ2-3, with TRBD2 matching over 11 bases. Germline CDR1 reads MGHDK; CDR2 reads SYGVNS. V was clipped by 4 bases and J by 2 bases; unmatched bases: 2. The CDR3 has 15 amino acids. CDR3 in amino acids: CASSALAGDTDTQYF. The CDR3 DNA follows: TGTGCCAGCAGTGCACTAGCGGGAGACACAGATACGCAGTATTTT.

The V and J genes are TRBV7-9 and TRBJ1-6; TRBD1 agrees at 7 bases. The germline gives CDR1 SEHNR, CDR2 FQNEAQ (reference sequence). CDR3 size: 14 residues. Trimming took 2 bases from V and 9 from J; bases not matched to a gene: 4. The CDR3 coding sequence is TGTGCCAGCAGCTTACAGGGGGAAGGTTCACCCCTCCACTTT. It translates to CASSLQGEGSPLHF.

The chain carries TRBV7-9 and TRBJ1-1, with TRBD1 as a possible D gene (5 bases). The germline V gene has CDR1 SEHNR and CDR2 FQNEAQ (reference sequence). Trimming took 1 base from V and 1 from J, leaving 13 bases between them. This CDR3 region has 16 residues. DNA of the CDR3: TGTGCCAGCAGCTTAGTAGTTCCAGGGTGGAACACTGAAGCTTTCTTT. It is translated as CASSLVVPGWNTEAFF.

The rearrangement uses TRBV14 and TRBJ2-2, with D perhaps TRBD1 (6 bases). This CDR3 comprises 14 residues. Germline lookup yields CDR1 SGHDN and CDR2 FVKESK. The V gene lost 4 bases and the J gene lost 4 bases, with 10 bases spanning the gap. The CDR3 protein is CASSRKGGTGELFF. The CDR3 nucleotides read TGTGCCAGCAGCCGAAAAGGGGGCACCGGGGAGCTGTTTTTT.

The gene calls are TRBV5-8 and TRBJ2-3; D may be TRBD2 (5 bases). Germline V gene sequence: CDR1 SGHTS, CDR2 YDEGEE. There are 14 residues in the CDR3. Trimming pared 8 bases from V and 1 base from J, leaving 14 bases between. The CDR3 DNA reads as TGTGCCAGTAAGCTAGGGAGTGGCACAGATACGCAGTATTTT. Protein: CASKLGSGTDTQYF.

V and J are TRBV6-5 and TRBJ1-6, with D maybe TRBD1 (6 bases). The ends were cut back, 0 bases at V and 9 bases at J, with 15 bases in the middle. Looked up from germline, CDR1 is MNHEY and CDR2 is SVGAGI. The CDR3 spans 16 residues. CDR3 in DNA: TGTGCCAGCAGTTACTCTCCCGGGGGGCTGATTTCACCCCTCCACTTT. Its protein product is CASSYSPGGLISPLHF.

The genes are TRBV9 and TRBJ2-1; TRBD1 might be the D (6 bases). V gave up 3 bases and J gave up 1 base, with 11 bases separating them. This CDR3 comprises 15 residues. Germline CDR1 reads SGDLS; CDR2 reads YYNGEE. The CDR3 sequence: CASSALTGSYNEQFF. In nucleotides, the CDR3 is TGTGCCAGCAGCGCCCTGACAGGTTCCTACAATGAGCAGTTCTTC.

The genes are TRBV6-4 and TRBJ2-6; tentatively, D is TRBD1 (5 bases). Looked up from germline, CDR1 is MRHNA and CDR2 is SNTAGT. The length of the CDR3 is 16 residues. With 6 bases removed from V and 0 bases from J, the gap between germline ends came to 12 bases. The CDR3, as DNA: TGTGCCAGCAGCAACACAGGTTCCTCTGGGGCCAACGTCCTGACTTTC. It translates to CASSNTGSSGANVLTF.

The genes are TRBV7-9 and TRBJ2-3, with 10 bases matching TRBD2. There are 19 residues in the CDR3. Losses at the gene ends were 7 bases for V and 2 bases for J; bases not matched to a gene: 18. CDR1 and CDR2 (germline): SEHNR, FQNEAQ (reference sequence). For the CDR3, the DNA is TGTGCCAGCACCCAGTCTAGTAGCGGGAGGCCCTCGATCACAGATACGCAGTATTTT. It translates to CASTQSSSGRPSITDTQYF.

This clone was seen a single time. The chain carries TRBV27 and TRBJ2-3, with D perhaps TRBD2 (6 bases). Trimming left V 7 bases short and J 2 bases short, with 16 bases between. Germline lookup yields CDR1 MNHEY and CDR2 SMNVEV (reference sequence). This CDR3 has 15 residues. This chain's CDR3 is CASKRPGLTTDTQYF. CDR3 in DNA: TGTGCCAGCAAAAGACCGGGACTTACCACAGATACGCAGTATTTT.

J is TRBJ2-7 and V is TRBV28; 12 positions agree with TRBD1. This CDR3 has 15 amino acids. V gave up 5 bases and J gave up 4 bases; unmatched junction bases: 6. Germline assignment: CDR1 MDHEN and CDR2 SYDVKM. The CDR3 DNA follows: TGTGCCAGCAGTAAGGGGGACAGGGGGCGATACGAGCAGTACTTC. The encoded protein is CASSKGDRGRYEQYF.

This chain uses TRBV20-1 with TRBJ2-2, with D possibly matching TRBD2 (6 bases). CDR3 length equals 11 residues. Deletions cut 6 bases from V and 7 bases from J, with 9 bases between. CDR1 DFQATT and CDR2 SNEGSKA come from the germline V gene (reference sequence). The CDR3 loop reads CSARGGGELFF. The DNA of the CDR3 is TGCAGTGCGAGGGGAGGCGGGGAGCTGTTTTTT.

This chain links TRBV4-2 with TRBJ2-5, with TRBD2 matching 7 bases. There are 16 residues in the CDR3. Germline V CDR1 and CDR2: LGHNA, YNFKEQ. The V segment lost 4 bases and the J segment 3 bases; nucleotides outside the gene matches: 11. CDR3: CASSPSWGTKEETQYF. The CDR3 DNA is TGTGCCAGCAGCCCGTCCTGGGGGACTAAGGAAGAGACCCAGTACTTC.

The CDR3 DNA reads TGTGCCAGCAGCTTATTGGCCGGACAGAGCACCGGGGAGCTGTTTTTT. Protein: CASSLLAGQSTGELFF. The gene calls are TRBV7-3 and TRBJ2-2; a weak D match, TRBD1 (6 bases). The length of the CDR3 is 16 residues. V shed 2 bases and J shed 4 bases, with 14 bases lying between them. CDR1 is SGHTA and CDR2 is FQGTGA in the germline V gene.

The chain combines TRBV2 with TRBJ1-2, with D perhaps matching TRBD1 (6 bases). V lost 6 bases, J lost 0 bases, and 11 bases lay in between. The CDR3 is made up of 14 amino acids. The V gene's germline CDR1 is SNHLY and CDR2 FYNNEI. CDR3: CASRFGTTNYGYTF. CDR3 DNA: TGTGCCAGCAGATTCGGGACAACTAACTATGGCTACACCTTC.

This chain connects TRBV2 to TRBJ1-2; 8 bases are shared with TRBD1. The CDR3 loop spans 14 amino acids. Germline V gene data show CDR1 as SNHLY and CDR2 as FYNNEI. J gave up 2 bases and V 1 base, and 0 bases lay outside the gene matches. The CDR3 protein is CASSEGTGNYGYTF. The CDR3 region has the DNA TGTGCCAGCAGTGAAGGGACAGGGAACTATGGCTACACCTTC.

The chain couples TRBV6-5 to TRBJ2-2; the D gene is possibly TRBD1 (6 bases). Trimming cost V 8 bases and J 7 bases, with 23 bases left between them. The CDR3 spans 16 residues. From germline, CDR1 is MNHEY and CDR2 SVGAGI. This CDR3 reads CASYYSDSGVGGELFF. CDR3 coding DNA: TGTGCCAGCTATTACTCTGATTCAGGGGTCGGCGGGGAGCTGTTTTTT.

The rearrangement uses TRBV11-2 and TRBJ2-3; D is perhaps TRBD2 (6 bases). CDR3 length: 15 residues. The V end lost 1 base, the J end lost 6 bases, and 14 bases lay between the germline ends. In germline, CDR1 is SGHAT, CDR2 FQNNGV. The CDR3 loop is CASSLGRGIADTQYF. CDR3 nucleotide sequence: TGTGCCAGCAGCTTAGGGAGGGGCATTGCCGATACGCAGTATTTT.

The chain combines TRBV6-4 with TRBJ2-3, with 9 bases that match TRBD2. The CDR3 length is 15 residues. Germline CDR1 reads MRHNA; CDR2 reads SNTAGT. V trimming: 3 bases; J trimming: 6 bases; junction bases outside the gene matches: 7. The chain's CDR3 is CASSETSGGTDTQYF. The CDR3 coding sequence is TGTGCCAGCAGTGAGACTAGCGGCGGGACGGATACGCAGTATTTT.

The CDR3 sequence: CASSWWGDRGKYEQYF. CDR3 coding DNA: TGTGCCAGCAGCTGGTGGGGGGACAGGGGGAAGTACGAGCAGTACTTC. The chain combines TRBV2 with TRBJ2-7; TRBD1 aligns across 11 bases. Germline CDR1 reads SNHLY; CDR2 reads FYNNEI. The length of the CDR3 is 16 residues. V gave up 6 bases and J gave up 4 bases; unmatched junction bases: 11.

This clone was seen only once. V usage is TRBV5-6 and J usage is TRBJ2-6, with TRBD1 matching over 7 bases. The CDR3 contains 16 residues. V lost 4 bases, J lost 0 bases, and 4 bases stayed unmatched. Germline V gene sequence: CDR1 SGHDT, CDR2 YYEEEE. CDR3 sequence reads: CASSAYRGSGANVLTF. In nucleotides, the CDR3 is TGTGCCAGCAGCGCTTACAGGGGCTCTGGGGCCAACGTCCTGACTTTC.

The chain recombines TRBV6-5 with TRBJ1-2; a weak D match, TRBD1 (5 bases). Germline V gene sequence: CDR1 MNHEY, CDR2 SVGAGI. Trimming shortened V by 6 bases and J by 4 bases, and 12 bases separated the two germline ends. CDR3 length: 13 amino acids. This chain's CDR3 is CASSFDSFYGYTF. In DNA, the CDR3 is TGTGCCAGCAGCTTCGACAGCTTCTATGGCTACACCTTC.